The sequence of this TCR beta chain was determined in a study of cytomegalovirus exposure and HLA in healthy donors. Background on the study: An early release of data contained some 80 million unique TCRs, which came from HLA-typed donors.

Trimming shortened V by 2 bases and J by 2 bases, and 16 bases separated the two germline ends. The CDR3 spans 16 residues. Germline V lookup: CDR1 MDHEN, CDR2 SYDVKM. In this sample, this clone turned up once. The PCR used 60 Vbeta and 13 Jbeta primers. Sequencing used immunoSEQ multiplex PCR; TCRdb keeps in-frame clones, though not all of them. The sample includes around 190,000 clones, just under 75% of them seen just once. The chain couples TRBV28 to TRBJ2-7; tentatively, D is TRBD2 (5 bases). The receptor was derived from a young man in good health and CMV-seropositive. Input material: PBMCs. CDR3 DNA: TGTGCCAGCAGTTTAGAGTCCGGAGGCCGTGCCTACGAGCAGTACTTC. Protein: CASSLESGGRAYEQYF.